These T cell receptor beta chains were read from a single sample in a study of T cell responses to AZD1222 COVID-19 vaccine. TCRdb's table, derived via immunoSEQ multiplex PCR, lists solely in-frame clones and lacks some. The sample holds 130,000 to 150,000 clones, about 92% seen once. The sample consisted of peripheral blood, taken on day 0 of AZD1222 vaccination. The source is an adult in good health. Both conserved end residues are part of each CDR3. Each record gives: CDR3 length, D gene, V gene, J gene, clone size, CDR3 DNA, CDR3 protein. D genes are given only for firm matches. Size tells how often a clone was seen (once, few, many) or the class of an expanded clone, and some rows leave it out.

20,TRBD1,TRBV27,TRBJ1-2,NA,TGTGCCAGCAGTTTAAGATTCCCTACAGGGGGCGCGGGAAGTAACTATGGCTACACCTTC,CASSLRFPTGGAGSNYGYTF
12,NA,TRBV7-9,TRBJ1-2,NA,TGTGCCAGCACTACCGGTAACTATGGCTACACCTTC,CASTTGNYGYTF
16,NA,TRBV14,TRBJ2-6,NA,TGTGCCAGCAGCCGAAAGGGGGTTGCTGGGGCCAACGTCCTGACTTTC,CASSRKGVAGANVLTF
13,NA,TRBV3-1/TRBV3-2,TRBJ1-3,NA,TGTGCCAGCGTCGGGATCTCTGGAAACACCATATATTTT,CASVGISGNTIYF
14,TRBD2,TRBV7-9,TRBJ2-7,NA,TGTGCCAGCAGCTTGGCGGGGGGATCCTACGAGCAGTACTTC,CASSLAGGSYEQYF
11,NA,TRBV3-1/TRBV3-2,TRBJ1-1,few,TGTGCCAGCAGCCAAGACACTGAAGCTTTCTTT,CASSQDTEAFF
14,TRBD2,TRBV27,TRBJ2-7,NA,TGTGCCAGCAGACCAGTGATAGCGGGGTACGAGCAGTACTTC,CASRPVIAGYEQYF
14,NA,TRBV7-8,TRBJ1-1,NA,TGTGCCAGCAGCTTAGGTAGGGCTAACACTGAAGCTTTCTTT,CASSLGRANTEAFF
15,TRBD1,TRBV27,TRBJ1-6,NA,TGTGCCAGCAGTCCCTCGACAGGGGGCGCGTCACCCCTCCACTTT,CASSPSTGGASPLHF
15,NA,TRBV2,TRBJ1-4,NA,TGTGCCAGCAGTGAAGGGGATCCCTGGGCCGAAAAACTGTTTTTT,CASSEGDPWAEKLFF
13,NA,TRBV7-9,TRBJ1-5,NA,TGTGCCAGCAGCCCCGAGGGACCGCAGCCCCAGCATTTT,CASSPEGPQPQHF
13,NA,TRBV2,TRBJ1-4,NA,TGTGCCAGCACCGGGACAAGACGAGAAAAACTGTTTTTT,CASTGTRREKLFF
15,NA,TRBV7-6,TRBJ2-2,NA,TGTGCCAGCAGCTTTTCAGTCGGAAACACCGGGGAGCTGTTTTTT,CASSFSVGNTGELFF
13,NA,TRBV5-6,TRBJ1-5,NA,TGTGCCAGCGCTCCCTGGGGCTATCAGCCCCAGCATTTT,CASAPWGYQPQHF
12,TRBD2,TRBV12-3/TRBV12-4,TRBJ2-7,NA,TGTGCCAGCGGGGACTATACTTACGAGCAGTACTTC,CASGDYTYEQYF
17,NA,TRBV15,TRBJ1-6,NA,TGTGCCACCAGCAGAGACCCGGAGCCAACTAAAAATTCACCCCTCCACTTT,CATSRDPEPTKNSPLHF
15,NA,TRBV7-9,TRBJ1-1,NA,TGTGCCAGCAGCACTCCAGAAGGGGGAGTCACTGAAGCTTTCTTT,CASSTPEGGVTEAFF
20,TRBD2,TRBV19,TRBJ2-1,NA,TGTGCCAGTAGTACTCCCGGGACTAGCGGATATACGAGCTCCTACAATGAGCAGTTCTTC,CASSTPGTSGYTSSYNEQFF
13,NA,TRBV5-6,TRBJ1-2,NA,TGTGCCAGCAGCCCTACCCGAGGGCACGGCTACACCTTC,CASSPTRGHGYTF
15,TRBD1,TRBV6-5,TRBJ1-1,NA,TGTGCCAGCAGCCGGACAGGGGGCGGAATCACTGAAGCTTTCTTT,CASSRTGGGITEAFF
13,NA,TRBV7-7,TRBJ1-1,NA,TGTGCCAGCAGCTTAGCGGAGGGTTCTGAAGCTTTCTTT,CASSLAEGSEAFF
15,TRBD2,TRBV7-3,TRBJ2-1,NA,TGTGCCAGCAGCTTAAAACTAGCGGGAGTAAATGAGCAGTTCTTC,CASSLKLAGVNEQFF
14,NA,TRBV20-1,TRBJ2-1,NA,TGCAGTGCTAGTGGGCAGGGTTGGGTCAATGAGCAGTTCTTC,CSASGQGWVNEQFF
15,TRBD2,TRBV10-3,TRBJ2-7,NA,TGTGCCATCAGTGTCTCATCGGGACTAGATGGCGAGCAGTACTTC,CAISVSSGLDGEQYF
15,NA,TRBV7-8,TRBJ1-6,NA,TGTGCCAGCAGCCCCCCGGGTCCCGGTAATTCACCCCTCCACTTT,CASSPPGPGNSPLHF
14,NA,TRBV30,TRBJ1-2,NA,TGTGCCTGGAGTGTACTCAGGGGAGAGGATGGCTACACCTTC,CAWSVLRGEDGYTF
10,NA,TRBV2,TRBJ1-1,once,TGTGCCAGCAGTGTTACCCGGGCTTTCTTT,CASSVTRAFF
15,NA,TRBV6-5,TRBJ2-7,NA,TGTGCCAGCAGTTACTCGGGGCGGGGTGACTACGAGCAGTACTTC,CASSYSGRGDYEQYF
15,NA,TRBV9,TRBJ2-7,NA,TGTGCCAGCAGCGTAGGGTACGGAGGATCCTACGAGCAGTACTTC,CASSVGYGGSYEQYF
16,NA,TRBV7-8,TRBJ1-2,NA,TGTGCCAGCACCAAATTGCGGTTTGAGGGGATTAAGGGCTACACCTTC,CASTKLRFEGIKGYTF
15,TRBD2,TRBV9,TRBJ2-5,NA,TGTGCCAGCAACCCGACTAGCGGGATCTACGAGACCCAGTACTTC,CASNPTSGIYETQYF
16,NA,TRBV16,TRBJ1-1,NA,TGTGCCAGCAGTTATGATGTAGGCGCGTTGAACGCTGAAGCTTTCTTT,CASSYDVGALNAEAFF
13,NA,TRBV18,TRBJ2-7,NA,TGTGCCAGCTCGCCGCTTACAGATAACGAGCAGTACTTC,CASSPLTDNEQYF
12,NA,TRBV24-1,TRBJ1-5,NA,TGTGCCACCCGAGGCGGGAATCAGCCCCAGCATTTT,CATRGGNQPQHF
16,TRBD1,TRBV18,TRBJ2-7,once,TGTGCCAGCTCACCGGTAGGGACAGGGGGCTCCTACGAGCAGTACTTC,CASSPVGTGGSYEQYF
14,NA,TRBV10-2,TRBJ2-7,NA,TGCGCCAGCAGTGAGTCCGACCCCGCCTACGAGCAGTACTTC,CASSESDPAYEQYF
14,NA,TRBV18,TRBJ2-7,NA,TGTGCCAGCTCACCACGGGTGGGGAGCTACGAGCAGTACTTC,CASSPRVGSYEQYF
13,NA,TRBV5-5,TRBJ2-7,NA,TGTGCCAGCTCCACTAGGCTATCGTACGAGCAGTACTTC,CASSTRLSYEQYF
12,NA,TRBV2,TRBJ1-2,NA,TGTGCCAGCAAGCCGGGCGGCTATGGCTACACCTTC,CASKPGGYGYTF
13,TRBD1,TRBV5-6,TRBJ1-5,NA,TGTGCCAGCAGCTTAGGACAGGACCAGCCCCAGCATTTT,CASSLGQDQPQHF
13,TRBD1,TRBV12-3/TRBV12-4,TRBJ1-1,NA,TGTGCCAGCAGTAACGGACAGGGGGCGGAAGCTTTCTTT,CASSNGQGAEAFF
16,NA,TRBV5-1,TRBJ1-3,NA,TGCGCCAGCAGCATGGACTATGGACCCCAAGGGGGCACCATATATTTT,CASSMDYGPQGGTIYF
17,TRBD1,TRBV18,TRBJ1-1,NA,TGTGCCAGCTCAACGCTCCTCCTGGGACAGGGGAACACTGAAGCTTTCTTT,CASSTLLLGQGNTEAFF
15,TRBD1,TRBV7-9,TRBJ1-2,NA,TGTGCCAGCAGATACTCCCGGGACAGGGGGTATGGCTACACCTTC,CASRYSRDRGYGYTF
16,TRBD2,TRBV9,TRBJ2-1,NA,TGTGCCAGCAGCGTATGGGGGACTAGCGGGACCAATGAGCAGTTCTTC,CASSVWGTSGTNEQFF
16,TRBD1,TRBV5-1,TRBJ2-2,NA,TGCGCCAGCAGCTTGTCTTGGGACAGGGGATCTGGGGAGCTGTTTTTT,CASSLSWDRGSGELFF
16,TRBD2,TRBV6-5,TRBJ2-1,NA,TGTGCCAGCAGTTACCCTGCACTAGCGGGAGGGAATGAGCAGTTCTTC,CASSYPALAGGNEQFF
15,NA,TRBV18,TRBJ1-1,NA,TGTGCCAGCTCACCGGGCCGCAGGGGCGACACTGAAGCTTTCTTT,CASSPGRRGDTEAFF
13,TRBD1,TRBV5-1,TRBJ1-1,NA,TGCGCCAGCAGCTTACAGGGGGGGATTGAAGCTTTCTTT,CASSLQGGIEAFF
15,NA,TRBV7-7,TRBJ2-3,NA,TGTGCCAGCAGCTTAGTAGGGGTAGAGGTTGATACGCAGTATTTT,CASSLVGVEVDTQYF